One sample yielded the 9 T cell receptor beta chains listed below, sequenced in a study of human T cells and chemical hapten exposure. Noted time point: patch test 1, 2 weeks after DPC sensitization. The treatment is: therapeutic diphenylcyclopropenone sensitization with weekly scalp DPC. One entry per CDR3 protein, called by TCRdb with MiXCR from the RACE reads. The sample records 80,000 to 95,000 distinct CDR3 sequences, around a tenth being singletons. The specimen comprised whole blood, sampled in connection with sensitization to the hapten diphenylcyclopropenone (DPC). The origin of the receptors is a woman aged 45-65 years with alopecia areata. Some clones in this sample may be carry-over from other donors' samples.

This clonotype occurred many times. The chain joins TRBV7-2 to TRBJ2-3, with 7 bases matching TRBD2. The CDR3 length is 17 residues. With V trimmed by 1 base and J by 4 bases, 11 bases remained unmatched. Looked up from germline, CDR1 is SGHTA and CDR2 is FQGNSA. Here the CDR3 DNA reads TGTGCCAGCAGCTTAGAGCTAGCGGTCCCCTGGGCAGATACGCAGTATTTT. Protein sequence: CASSLELAVPWADTQYF. Variable domain in full (rest from reference TRBV7-2 and TRBJ2-3): GAGVSQSPSNKVTEKGKDVELRCDPISGHTALYWYRQSLGQGLEFLIYFQGNSAPDKSGLPSDRFSAERTGGSVSTLTIQRTQQEDSAVYLCASSLELAVPWADTQYFGPGTRLTVL.

This clonotype was detected many times. The CDR3 sequence: CASSTGLLAQYF. In DNA form, the CDR3 reads TGTGCCAGCAGCACCGGACTTCTTGCGCAGTATTTT. The rearrangement links TRBV7-2 to TRBJ2-3; TRBD2 might be the D (5 bases). The CDR3 is 12 amino acids. V lost 5 bases and J lost 10, with 13 bases in between. CDR1 and CDR2 (germline): SGHTA, FQGNSA. Drawing the rest from reference TRBV7-2 and TRBJ2-3, the complete variable domain is GAGVSQSPSNKVTEKGKDVELRCDPISGHTALYWYRQSLGQGLEFLIYFQGNSAPDKSGLPSDRFSAERTGGSVSTLTIQRTQQEDSAVYLCASSTGLLAQYFGPGTRLTVL.

The V call is TRBV20-1, the J call TRBJ1-3; D is possibly TRBD1 (6 bases). Germline assignment: CDR1 DFQATT and CDR2 SNEGSKA (reference sequence). V lost 6 bases and J lost 4, with 16 bases in between. The CDR3 length is 14 residues. As DNA, the CDR3 is TGCAGTGCCCGCGCACAGGGAGGGGGAAACACCATATATTTT. Translation: CSARAQGGGNTIYF.

This clonotype was detected ten times or more. V is TRBV3-1 and J is TRBJ1-1; D remains unclear. Trimming removed 4 bases at V and 4 bases at J, with 13 bases between. Germline V gene lookup returns CDR1 LGHDT and CDR2 YNNKEL (reference sequence). The CDR3 extends over 14 amino acids. CDR3 sequence: CASSRGQVTTEAFF. The CDR3, as DNA: TGTGCCAGCAGCCGAGGCCAAGTTACCACTGAAGCTTTCTTT.

There are a few counts of this clonotype. V usage is TRBV5-1 and J usage is TRBJ2-3, with D possibly being TRBD2 (5 bases). Germline V gives CDR1 SGHRS, CDR2 YFSETQ. V gave up 9 bases and J gave up 0 bases, with 14 bases separating them. CDR3 length equals 14 residues. CDR3 residues: CATQPTGSTDTQYF. The CDR3 DNA reads as TGCGCCACTCAGCCGACGGGAAGCACAGATACGCAGTATTTT.

Only a few counts were recorded for this clonotype. The chain employs TRBV5-6 and TRBJ1-4, with unresolved D. The CDR3 spans 15 residues. Germline CDR1 is SGHDT and CDR2 is YYEEEE. Trimming cost V 1 base and J 0 bases, with 7 bases left between them. CDR3 DNA sequence: TGTGCCAGCAGCTTGCTCTCAGCAACTAATGAAAAACTGTTTTTT. Its protein is CASSLLSATNEKLFF.

The V and J genes are TRBV19 and TRBJ1-5; TRBD1 matches 8 bases. Looked up from germline, CDR1 is LNHDA and CDR2 is SQIVND (reference sequence). V lost 2 bases, J lost 5 bases, and 2 bases stayed unmatched. This CDR3 has 14 amino acids. CDR3 sequence reads: CASSITGGDQPQHF. The CDR3 nucleotides are TGTGCCAGTAGTATAACAGGGGGGGATCAGCCCCAGCATTTT.

The J gene is TRBJ2-6, the V gene TRBV7-2; D tentatively fits TRBD1 or TRBD2 (6 bases each). V lost 1 base, J lost 0 bases, and 13 bases lay in between. The CDR3 covers 18 residues. The V gene's germline CDR1 is SGHTA and CDR2 FQGNSA. In nucleotides, the CDR3 is TGTGCCAGCAGCTTAGTGGCGGGACAACTCTCTGGGGCCAACGTCCTGACTTTC. Its protein product is CASSLVAGQLSGANVLTF.

This clonotype has more than one count but fewer than ten. The chain couples TRBV6-6 to TRBJ1-1; D gene ambiguous. Trimming cost V 2 bases and J 4 bases, with 17 bases left between them. From germline, CDR1 is MNHNY and CDR2 SVGAGI (reference sequence). The CDR3 sequence is 16 residues long. CDR3 nucleotides: TGTGCCAGCAGTTACCTCCATGTCGGGGTTGGCACTGAAGCTTTCTTT. It codes for CASSYLHVGVGTEAFF.